The table lists the clone carrying this T cell receptor (beta chain) with a count of one. The same CDR3 also results from other DNA sequences found in this sample. The germline V gene encodes CDR1 SGHRS and CDR2 YFSETQ. The CDR3 sequence is 13 residues long. V dropped 4 bases and J dropped 5; count of bases not matched to a gene: 3. The data belong to a study of shared clonotypes between healthy human individuals. Here immunoSEQ multiplex PCR was the method, and the copy in TCRdb shows in-frame clones only, minus some. The repertoire holds some 2,400,000 clones, with approximately 96% as singletons. The sequence derives from a man between 18 and 35 years old in good health. Sequencing was carried out using naive CD4+ T cells sorted from blood. The subset here: CD45RA+ positively selected. The V gene is TRBV5-1, the J gene TRBJ1-1; 9 positions match TRBD1. CDR3 nucleotides: TGCGCCAGCAGCCGACAGGGGGGGACTGAAGCTTTCTTT. Translating it yields CASSRQGGTEAFF.